The T cell receptor (beta chain) described here comes from a study of blood T cell repertoires in COVID-19. Recruitment covered roughly 22 US areas and drew participants whose ages spanned about 18 to 100 years. Cohorts were based on clinical histories the participants reported. In the original workflow: Amplification with reference gene primers provided the estimates of nucleated cell counts. The repertoire was sequenced with immunoSEQ multiplex PCR; TCRdb's copy has only in-frame clones and lacks some. Clone size and V and J calls were adopted from that table, with D and trimming inferred from the DNA. This sample yields under 200,000 clones, of which 70% to 85% are seen a single time; around 5.2% belongs to the top ten. The material sequenced was PBMCs or T cells enriched from blood (not recorded which). The receptor was derived from a woman aged 60-75 years with acute COVID-19.

The CDR3 spells CASRRGGTSTDTQYF. The DNA of the CDR3 is TGTGCCAGCAGACGCGGGGGGACTAGCACAGATACGCAGTATTTT. The chain is built from TRBV5-4 and TRBJ2-3; 8 bases fit TRBD2. The germline gives CDR1 SGHNT, CDR2 YYREEE (reference sequence). The CDR3 consists of 15 residues. V shed 5 bases, J shed 0 bases, and the junction held 5 bases outside the gene matches.